This T cell receptor (beta chain) was profiled in a study of memory CD8 T cells in hepatitis C reinfection (TCRdb year 2017). Study-level background: Among the donors, a few cleared two back-to-back HCV infections on their own, whereas two got rid of a primary infection but ended up chronically infected after reinfection. HCV reinfection was defined by a positive HCV RNA test following two negative tests taken at least 60 days apart. In about 5 donors, the study followed the TCR beta repertoire of virus-specific CD8 T cells over time through an HCV reinfection episode. Pre-reinfection samples were obtained between 55 and 20 weeks before detection of reinfection. Participants who had resolved a prior HCV infection were followed every 3 months in the reinfection study. Between the late 2000s and the early 2010s, about five reinfection cases that had stored pre-reinfection samples were identified.

What the authors observed across the whole study: Because only 5 or 6 donors were included, definitive conclusions about public clonotypes linked to secondary clearance could not be reached by the study.

The time point label, as the study defines it: pre-reinfection, 55 to 20 weeks before reinfection detection. Sorted cells were sequenced directly ex vivo, without in vitro expansion prior to TCR sequencing. The donors, who were people who inject drugs, were enrolled in the Montreal Acute Hepatitis C Cohort Study (HEPCO) in Canada. Total naive CD8 T cells, sorted as viable CD3+ CD8+ CD45RO-, came from a couple of donors at all three reinfection time points as controls. Before sorting, cryopreserved peripheral blood mononuclear cells were thawed and CD8 T cells were purified from those thawed cells. CD8 T cells were enriched by negative selection with the MACS CD8+ T cell Isolation Kit. Cells were sorted on a BD FACSAria II sorter running FACSDiva software, and FlowJo was used to analyze the data. Libraries were constructed by the immunoSEQ multiplex PCR assay. Genomic DNA was extracted from the sorted cells, and Adaptive Biotechnologies' automated high-throughput method was used to sequence the TCR beta V, D and J regions. A two-step, bias-controlled multiplex PCR was used to amplify CDR3 regions. Amplified TCR beta libraries were sequenced on an Illumina instrument. The published analysis was carried out like this. The demultiplexed reads were processed to cut down on amplification and sequencing bias, and the IMGT database was used to assign CDR3 sequences to gene families. Repertoire data were analyzed with ImmunoSEQ software version 2.0. Out-of-frame sequences and sequences containing stop codons in the CDR3 were removed from the clonotype lists. Clonotypes below 0.01% frequency were excluded because they corresponded to less than one cell. Richness was calculated by dividing observed richness by input cell number, and evenness was calculated by dividing Shannon entropy by log observed richness. Repertoire diversity and similarity between time points were quantified using Simpson diversity and Morisita-Horn overlap indices. Clonotypes were sorted into dominant (>1%), sub-dominant (0.5-0.99%), low abundance (0.1-0.49%) or lowest abundance (<0.1%) groups. The germline index was obtained by subtracting total nucleotide additions from total CDR3 length and then dividing the result by total CDR3 length. This is the immuneACCESS table as TCRdb keeps it, with only in-frame sequences that have V and J called. A part of the clones is gone; compared with another copy, unresolved V genes explain less than half, and the rest is unexplained. Clone size and the V and J calls come from that table; the DNA yielded D and trimming. This sample has about 50,000 clones in its table, and under 90% of those were observed once. The leading ten clones occupy around 1% of the sample.

About this clone: The antigen it recognizes is unknown. Per-base qualities were not stored, and no clone one base away is much larger.

Sequences were obtained from naive CD8+ T cells sorted from blood. What the cell subset or site label conveys for this sample: total naive CD8+CD45RO- T cells. The sequence derives from a young man with hepatitis C virus infection.

The CDR3 reads as follows: CASSQDGGLALEQFF. The base sequence is TGCGCCAGCAGCCAAGATGGGGGACTAGCGCTTGAGCAGTTCTTC. Recombination linked TRBV4-3 to TRBJ2-1; 10 central nucleotides agree with TRBD2. Here V drops 0 bases and J drops 9 bases, and the junction holds 5 bases not matched to any gene. The CDR3 runs 15 amino acids, cysteine and phenylalanine included. Only CDR3 DNA is held: 45 bases, read in frame from base 1. As encoded in the germline V gene, CDR1 is LGHNA while CDR2 is YSLEER.